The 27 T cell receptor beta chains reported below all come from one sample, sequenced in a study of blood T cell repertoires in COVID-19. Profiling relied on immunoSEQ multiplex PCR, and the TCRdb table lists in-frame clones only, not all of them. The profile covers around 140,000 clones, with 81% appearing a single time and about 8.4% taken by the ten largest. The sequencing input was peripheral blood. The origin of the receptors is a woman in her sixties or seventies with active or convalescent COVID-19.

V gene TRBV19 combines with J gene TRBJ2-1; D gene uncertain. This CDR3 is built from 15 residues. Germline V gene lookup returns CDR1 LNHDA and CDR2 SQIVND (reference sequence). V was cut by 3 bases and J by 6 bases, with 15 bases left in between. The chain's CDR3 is CASSIGQNPFNEQFF. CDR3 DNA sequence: TGTGCCAGTAGTATTGGGCAGAACCCATTCAATGAGCAGTTCTTC.

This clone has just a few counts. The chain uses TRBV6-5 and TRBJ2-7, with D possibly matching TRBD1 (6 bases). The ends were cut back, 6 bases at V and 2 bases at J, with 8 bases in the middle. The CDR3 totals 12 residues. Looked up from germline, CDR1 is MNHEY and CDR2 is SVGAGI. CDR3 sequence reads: CASRQGTYEQYV. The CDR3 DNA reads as TGTGCCAGCAGACAGGGTACCTACGAGCAGTACGTC.

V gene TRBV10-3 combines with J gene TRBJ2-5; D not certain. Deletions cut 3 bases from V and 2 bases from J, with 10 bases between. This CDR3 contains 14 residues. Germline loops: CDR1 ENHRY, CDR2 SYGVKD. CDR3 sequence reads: CAISDLVPQETQYF. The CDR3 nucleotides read TGTGCCATCAGTGATTTAGTCCCTCAAGAGACCCAGTACTTC.

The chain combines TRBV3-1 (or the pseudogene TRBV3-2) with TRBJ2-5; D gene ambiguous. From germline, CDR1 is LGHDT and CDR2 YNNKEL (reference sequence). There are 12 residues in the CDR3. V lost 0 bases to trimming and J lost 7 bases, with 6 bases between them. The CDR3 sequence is CASSQESTTQYF. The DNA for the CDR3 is TGTGCCAGCAGCCAAGAGTCTACGACCCAGTACTTC.

This CDR3 is CASSKNCGGQNGYTF. DNA for the CDR3: TGTGCCAGCAGCAAAAATTGCGGGGGCCAGAATGGCTACACCTTC. The rearrangement links TRBV21-1 to TRBJ1-2. TRBV21-1 is labeled a pseudogene. The CDR3 runs to 15 residues.

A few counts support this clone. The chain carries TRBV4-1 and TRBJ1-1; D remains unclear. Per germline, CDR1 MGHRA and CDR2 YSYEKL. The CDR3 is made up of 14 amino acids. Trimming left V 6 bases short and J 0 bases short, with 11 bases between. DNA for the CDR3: TGCGCCAGCAGTACCAGAATCATGAACACTGAAGCTTTCTTT. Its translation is CASSTRIMNTEAFF.

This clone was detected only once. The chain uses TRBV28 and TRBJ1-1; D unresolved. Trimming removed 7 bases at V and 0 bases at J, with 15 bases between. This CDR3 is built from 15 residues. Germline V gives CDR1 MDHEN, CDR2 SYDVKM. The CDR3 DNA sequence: TGTGCCAGCATTTCAGGTGTCAACATGAACACTGAAGCTTTCTTT. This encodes CASISGVNMNTEAFF.

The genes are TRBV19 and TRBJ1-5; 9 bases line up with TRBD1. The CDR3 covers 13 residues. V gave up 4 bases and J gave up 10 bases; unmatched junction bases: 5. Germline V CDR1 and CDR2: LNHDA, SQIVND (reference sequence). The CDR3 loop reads CASSRDRVNPQHF. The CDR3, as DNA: TGTGCCAGTAGTAGGGACAGGGTGAATCCCCAGCATTTT.

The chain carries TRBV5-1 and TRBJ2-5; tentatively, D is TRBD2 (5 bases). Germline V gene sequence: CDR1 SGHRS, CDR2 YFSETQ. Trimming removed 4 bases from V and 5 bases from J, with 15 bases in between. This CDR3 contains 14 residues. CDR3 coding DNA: TGCGCCAGCAGCCCCTTTTTACGGGATGAGACCCAGTACTTC. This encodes CASSPFLRDETQYF.

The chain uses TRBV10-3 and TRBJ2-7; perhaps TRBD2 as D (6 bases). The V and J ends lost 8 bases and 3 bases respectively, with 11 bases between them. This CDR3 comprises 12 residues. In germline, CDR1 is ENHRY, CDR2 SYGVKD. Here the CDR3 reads CAIRGTNYEQYF. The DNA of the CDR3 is TGTGCCATCCGCGGGACGAACTACGAGCAGTACTTC.

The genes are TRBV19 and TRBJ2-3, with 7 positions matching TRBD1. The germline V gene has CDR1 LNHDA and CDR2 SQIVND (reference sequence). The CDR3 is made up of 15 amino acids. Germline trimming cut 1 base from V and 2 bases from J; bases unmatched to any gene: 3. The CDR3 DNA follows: TGTGCCAGTAGTATAGGACAGGGAGTCACAGATACGCAGTATTTT. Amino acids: CASSIGQGVTDTQYF.

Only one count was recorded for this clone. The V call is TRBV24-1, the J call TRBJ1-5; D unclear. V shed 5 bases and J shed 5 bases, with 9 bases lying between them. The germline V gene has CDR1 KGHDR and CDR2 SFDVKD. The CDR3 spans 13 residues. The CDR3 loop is CATSVAPDQPQHF. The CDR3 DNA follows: TGTGCCACCAGTGTAGCACCTGATCAGCCCCAGCATTTT.

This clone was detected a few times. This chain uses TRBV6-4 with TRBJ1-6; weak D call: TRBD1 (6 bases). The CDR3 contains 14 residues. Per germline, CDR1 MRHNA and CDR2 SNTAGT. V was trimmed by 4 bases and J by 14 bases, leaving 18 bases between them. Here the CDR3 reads CASSAEGGMNTLHF. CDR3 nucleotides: TGTGCCAGCAGTGCCGAGGGGGGGATGAACACCCTCCACTTT.

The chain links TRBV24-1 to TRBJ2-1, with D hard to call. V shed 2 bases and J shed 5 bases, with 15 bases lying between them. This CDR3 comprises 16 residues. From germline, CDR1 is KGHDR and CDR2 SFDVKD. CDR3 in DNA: TGTGCCACCAGTGATTACCCACCGCCAGACAACAATGAGCAGTTCTTC. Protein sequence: CATSDYPPPDNNEQFF.

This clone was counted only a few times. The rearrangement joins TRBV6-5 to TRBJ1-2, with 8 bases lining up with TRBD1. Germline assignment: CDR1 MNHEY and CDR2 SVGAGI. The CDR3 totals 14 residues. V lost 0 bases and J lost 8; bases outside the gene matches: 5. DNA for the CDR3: TGTGCCAGCAGTTACTCGAGACAGGGGCGCGGCTACACCTTC. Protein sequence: CASSYSRQGRGYTF.

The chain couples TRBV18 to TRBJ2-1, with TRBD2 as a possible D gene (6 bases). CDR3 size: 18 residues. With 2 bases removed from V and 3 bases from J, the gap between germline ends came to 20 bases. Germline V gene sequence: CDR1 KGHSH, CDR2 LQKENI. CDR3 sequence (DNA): TGTGCCAGCTCACCATACTCCTTCATTTACGGGAGCTACAATGAGCAGTTCTTC. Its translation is CASSPYSFIYGSYNEQFF.

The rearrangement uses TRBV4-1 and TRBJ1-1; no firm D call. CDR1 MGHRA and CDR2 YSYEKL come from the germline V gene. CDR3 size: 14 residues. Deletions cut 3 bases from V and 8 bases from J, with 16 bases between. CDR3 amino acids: CASSQEGGGREAFF. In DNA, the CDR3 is TGCGCCAGCAGCCAGGAAGGAGGTGGACGGGAAGCTTTCTTT.

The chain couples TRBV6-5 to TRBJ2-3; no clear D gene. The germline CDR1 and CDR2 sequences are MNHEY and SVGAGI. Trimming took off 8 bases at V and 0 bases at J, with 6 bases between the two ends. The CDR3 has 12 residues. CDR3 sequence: CASHSSTDTQYF. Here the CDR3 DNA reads TGTGCCAGCCACTCTAGCACAGATACGCAGTATTTT.

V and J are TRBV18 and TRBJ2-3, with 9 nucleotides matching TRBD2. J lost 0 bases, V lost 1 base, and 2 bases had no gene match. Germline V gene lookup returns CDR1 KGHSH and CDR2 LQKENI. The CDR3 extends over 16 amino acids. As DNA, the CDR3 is TGTGCCAGCTCACCACGCGGGGGGGCAAGCACAGATACGCAGTATTTT. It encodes CASSPRGGASTDTQYF.

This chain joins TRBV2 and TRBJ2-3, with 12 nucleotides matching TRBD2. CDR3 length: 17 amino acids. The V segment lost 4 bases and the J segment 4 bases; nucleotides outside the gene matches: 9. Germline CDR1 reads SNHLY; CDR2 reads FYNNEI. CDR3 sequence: CASSVLAGGPPADTQYF. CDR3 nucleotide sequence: TGTGCCAGCAGTGTCCTAGCGGGGGGGCCGCCAGCAGATACGCAGTATTTT.

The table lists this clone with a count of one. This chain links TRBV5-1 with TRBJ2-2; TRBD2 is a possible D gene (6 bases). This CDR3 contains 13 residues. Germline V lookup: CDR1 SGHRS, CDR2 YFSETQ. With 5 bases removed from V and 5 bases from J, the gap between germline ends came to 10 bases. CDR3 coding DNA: TGCGCCAGCAGTTGGGGGAGGACCGGGGAGCTGTTTTTT. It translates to CASSWGRTGELFF.

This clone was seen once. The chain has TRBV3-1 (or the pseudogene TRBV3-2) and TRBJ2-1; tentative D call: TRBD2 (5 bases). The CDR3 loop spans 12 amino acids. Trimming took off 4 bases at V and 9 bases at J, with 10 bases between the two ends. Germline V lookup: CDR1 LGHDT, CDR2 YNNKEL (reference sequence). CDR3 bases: TGTGCCAGCAGCCCGGACTCCAGTGAGCAGTTCTTC. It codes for CASSPDSSEQFF.

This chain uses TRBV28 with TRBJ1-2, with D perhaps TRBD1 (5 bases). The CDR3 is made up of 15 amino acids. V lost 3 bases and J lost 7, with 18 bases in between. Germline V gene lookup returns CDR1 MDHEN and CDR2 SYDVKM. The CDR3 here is CASSFSRLRDSGYTF. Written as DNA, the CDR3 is TGTGCCAGCAGTTTTTCTCGTTTGAGGGACTCTGGCTACACCTTC.

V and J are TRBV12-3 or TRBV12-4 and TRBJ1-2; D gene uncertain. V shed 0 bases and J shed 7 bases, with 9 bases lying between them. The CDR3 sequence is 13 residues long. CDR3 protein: CASSLAAIGGYTF. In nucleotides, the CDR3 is TGTGCCAGCAGTTTAGCAGCAATCGGTGGCTACACCTTC.

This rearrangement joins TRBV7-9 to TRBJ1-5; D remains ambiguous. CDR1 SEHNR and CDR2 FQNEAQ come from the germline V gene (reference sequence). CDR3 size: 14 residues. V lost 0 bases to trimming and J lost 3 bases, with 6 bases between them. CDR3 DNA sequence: TGTGCCAGCAGCTTAGCCGGGATCAATCAGCCCCAGCATTTT. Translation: CASSLAGINQPQHF.

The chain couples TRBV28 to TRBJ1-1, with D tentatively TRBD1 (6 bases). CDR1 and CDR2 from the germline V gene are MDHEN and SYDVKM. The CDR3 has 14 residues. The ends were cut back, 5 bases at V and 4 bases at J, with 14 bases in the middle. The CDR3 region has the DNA TGTGCCAGCAGTGATAAGGGGGTAAGCACTGAAGCTTTCTTT. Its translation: CASSDKGVSTEAFF.

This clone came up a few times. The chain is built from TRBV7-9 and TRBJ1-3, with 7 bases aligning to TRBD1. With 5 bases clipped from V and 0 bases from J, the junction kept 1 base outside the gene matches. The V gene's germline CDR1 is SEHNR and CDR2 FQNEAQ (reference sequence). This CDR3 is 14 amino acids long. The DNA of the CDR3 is TGTGCCAGCAGCGCAGGGGGCTCTGGAAACACCATATATTTT. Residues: CASSAGGSGNTIYF.